This entry describes one TCR beta chain. Its antigen specificity is not known. Per-base qualities were not stored, and no clone one base away is much larger. High-throughput TCR beta sequencing profiled peripheral blood CD8+ and CD4+ T cells from healthy donors, Susac syndrome patients and multiple sclerosis patients. Healthy donors were age- and sex-matched controls. Bulk CD8+ and CD4+ T cells were purified by magnetic negative isolation, whereas CD8+ TEMRA cells were enriched by FACS. Blood was collected in EDTA tubes and processed within 24 hours, with PBMCs isolated through density gradient centrifugation. PBMCs destined for TCR sequencing were cryopreserved in liquid nitrogen and later thawed in a 37 °C water bath. A purity of at least 90% was achieved for sorted or isolated CD4+, CD8+ and CD8+ TEMRA cells. The entry originates in a study of CD8 T cells in Susac syndrome (dated by TCRdb to the late 2010s). General notes on the study: Repertoire sequencing was used to test whether CD8+ T cell activation and differentiation in Susac syndrome was antigen driven. The clonality of the CD8+ T cell repertoire was compared across about a dozen healthy donors, about 14 Susac syndrome patients and roughly 15 multiple sclerosis patients.

General conclusions and limits of the study: The number of individuals in the TCR sequencing and HLA analysis was acknowledged as relatively small.

RNA was extracted using the RNeasy kit, and about 0.5 to 1 ug of the RNA was reverse transcribed with random hexamers. TCR beta CDR3 regions were amplified with the immunoSEQ multiplex PCR assay covering 54 Vbeta and 13 Jbeta segments. PCR amplification bias was corrected by using a synthetic template baseline for primer optimization and computational correction. In the original analysis: Reads were assigned to V, D and J genes according to IMGT and analyzed in immunoSEQ Analyzer, with only productive sequences retained. To calculate clonality, Shannon entropy was normalized by log2 of the number of productive unique sequences and then subtracted from one. For each patient and control, public and private clones were evaluated among the 100 most prevalent clones. A clone was defined as Susac-specific if it was absent from the healthy and MS cohorts, from over 1,000 published viral clones and from other ImmuneACCESS disease sequences. Through fastp at Q25 and MiXCR, TCRdb rebuilt clones from the public reads, retaining in-frame beta chains. One record per CDR3 amino acid sequence lists the most common genes and DNA. TCRdb's processing, not the authors', yielded these V and J calls. Within this sample are about 120,000 distinct CDR3 sequences, with roughly 90% of them counted one time only. Roughly 0.12% of the sample belongs to the ten largest clones.

CDR1 is given as SQVTM and CDR2 as ANQGSEA, both from the germline V gene. The CDR3 runs 14 residues from the cysteine to the phenylalanine. Just CDR3 DNA is preserved here, 42 bases in frame from base 1. Trimming at the junction amounts to 4 bases on V and 1 base on J, and the germline ends lie 13 bases apart. The origin of this receptor is a human donor in good health. The sequence joins TRBV29-1 to TRBJ1-1, and possibly TRBD1, on 5 matching bases. The material sequenced was CD8+ T cells from PBMCs. The DNA sequence is as follows: TGCAGCGTTGGAGACAGTTGGTCGAACACTGAAGCTTTCTTT. This sequence encodes CSVGDSWSNTEAFF.